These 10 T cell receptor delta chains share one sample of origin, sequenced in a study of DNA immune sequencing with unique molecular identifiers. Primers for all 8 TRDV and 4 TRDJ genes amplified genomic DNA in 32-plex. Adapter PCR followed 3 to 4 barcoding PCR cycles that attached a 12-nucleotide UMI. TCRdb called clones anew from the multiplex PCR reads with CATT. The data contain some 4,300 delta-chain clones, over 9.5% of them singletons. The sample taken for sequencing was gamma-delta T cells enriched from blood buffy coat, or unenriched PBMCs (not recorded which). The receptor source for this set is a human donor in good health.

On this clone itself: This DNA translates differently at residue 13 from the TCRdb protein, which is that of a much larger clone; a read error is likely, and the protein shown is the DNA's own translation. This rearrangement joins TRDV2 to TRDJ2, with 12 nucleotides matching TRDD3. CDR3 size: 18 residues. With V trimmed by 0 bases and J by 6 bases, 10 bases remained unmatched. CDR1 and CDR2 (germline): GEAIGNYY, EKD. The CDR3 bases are TGTGCCTGTGACACCCTACTGGGGGATACTTCTCTGTCAGCACAACTCTTCTTT. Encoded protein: CACDTLLGDTSLSAQLFF.

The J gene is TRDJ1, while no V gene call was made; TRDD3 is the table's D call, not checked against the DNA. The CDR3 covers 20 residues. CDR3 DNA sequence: TGTGCTCTTGGGGAAGTCCGGCCTTCCCCTGGGGGATACTGGTCCGATAAACTCATCTTT. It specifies CALGEVRPSPGGYWSDKLIF.

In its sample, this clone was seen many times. This CDR3 reads CACDTVLPVLGDTGSWDTRQMFF. The CDR3, as DNA: TGTGCCTGTGACACCGTACTACCCGTACTGGGGGATACGGGATCCTGGGACACCCGACAGATGTTTTTC. The chain has TRDV2 and TRDJ3; TRDD3 agrees at 13 bases. Germline CDR1 reads GEAIGNYY; CDR2 reads EKD. With V trimmed by 0 bases and J by 1 base, 14 bases remained unmatched. This CDR3 has 23 residues.

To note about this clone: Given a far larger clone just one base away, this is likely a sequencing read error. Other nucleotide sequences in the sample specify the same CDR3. CDR3 coding DNA: TGTGCCTGTGACACTTCAACTGGGGGATACCCGTACACCGATAAACTCATCTTT. It encodes CACDTSTGGYPYTDKLIF. The gene calls are TRDV2 and TRDJ1; TRDD3 aligns across 12 bases. Trimming cost V 1 base and J 0 bases; bases outside gene matches: 8. CDR3 length: 18 amino acids. The germline gives CDR1 GEAIGNYY, CDR2 EKD.

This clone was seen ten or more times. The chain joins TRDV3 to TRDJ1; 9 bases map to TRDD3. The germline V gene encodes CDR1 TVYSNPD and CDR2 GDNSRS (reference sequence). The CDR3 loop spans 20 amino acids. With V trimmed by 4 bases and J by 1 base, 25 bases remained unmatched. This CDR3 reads CASSMSLGDRQVLSTDKLIF. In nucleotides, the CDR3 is TGTGCCTCTTCTATGTCACTGGGGGACAGGCAGGTTTTGTCCACCGATAAACTCATCTTT.

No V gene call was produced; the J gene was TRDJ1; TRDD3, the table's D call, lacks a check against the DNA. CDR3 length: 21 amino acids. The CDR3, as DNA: TGTGCTCTTGGGGAGAGCTTAAGGGGGTGGGGGACTCCCGGTTACACCGATAAACTCATCTTT. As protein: CALGESLRGWGTPGYTDKLIF.

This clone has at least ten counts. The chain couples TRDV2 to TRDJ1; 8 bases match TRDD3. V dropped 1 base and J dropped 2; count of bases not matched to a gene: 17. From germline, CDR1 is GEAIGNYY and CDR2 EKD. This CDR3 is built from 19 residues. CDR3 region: CACDTMDWGSSEVTDKLIF. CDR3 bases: TGTGCCTGTGACACGATGGACTGGGGGTCCTCCGAGGTAACCGATAAACTCATCTTT.

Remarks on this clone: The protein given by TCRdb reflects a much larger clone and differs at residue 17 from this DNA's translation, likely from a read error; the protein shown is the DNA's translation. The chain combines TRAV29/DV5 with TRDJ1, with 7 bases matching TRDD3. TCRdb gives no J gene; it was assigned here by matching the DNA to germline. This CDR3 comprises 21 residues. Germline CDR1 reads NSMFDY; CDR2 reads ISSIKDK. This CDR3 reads CAASVSSFVADTPSNTEKLIF. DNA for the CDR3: TGTGCAGCAAGCGTTTCATCTTTCGTTGCGGATACGCCGTCAAACACCGAAAAACTCATCTTT.

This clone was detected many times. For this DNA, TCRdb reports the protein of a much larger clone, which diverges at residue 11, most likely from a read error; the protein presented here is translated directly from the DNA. The CDR3 loop reads CACDTSPPSWGTRQMFF. CDR3 in DNA: TGTGCCTGTGACACATCGCCCCCCTCCTGGGGCACCCGACAGATGTTTTTC. This chain connects TRDV2 to TRDJ3; tentatively, D is TRDD3 (6 bases). The CDR3 has 17 residues. The germline V gene has CDR1 GEAIGNYY and CDR2 EKD.

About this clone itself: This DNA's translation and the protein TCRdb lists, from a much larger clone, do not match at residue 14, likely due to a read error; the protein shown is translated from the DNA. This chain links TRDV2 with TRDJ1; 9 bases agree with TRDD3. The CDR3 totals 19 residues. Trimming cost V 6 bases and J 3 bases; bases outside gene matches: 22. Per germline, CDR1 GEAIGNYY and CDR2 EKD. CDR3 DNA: TGTGCCTGTTCCCCGCTACGGCCGGGGGTGGGGGATAACGCCGATAAACTCATCTTT. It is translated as CACSPLRPGVGDNADKLIF.